These 18 T cell receptor beta chains came from one sample sequenced in a study of blood T cell repertoires in COVID-19. The assay was immunoSEQ multiplex PCR, and TCRdb's table has in-frame clones only and misses some. The table lists 200,000 to 250,000 clones, 80% to 90% of them singletons. Sequencing input: PBMCs or T cells enriched from blood (not recorded which). These receptor sequences come from a woman aged 18-29 years in a cohort exposed to, infected with or recovered from COVID-19 (not recorded which).

V gene TRBV19 combines with J gene TRBJ1-3, with 7 bases lining up with TRBD1. V lost 9 bases, J lost 2 bases, and 10 bases stayed unmatched. Germline assignment: CDR1 LNHDA and CDR2 SQIVND (reference sequence). This CDR3 spans 15 amino acids. CDR3 DNA: TGTGCCAGCGAACCAACAGGGGAAACTGGAAACACCATATATTTT. This encodes CASEPTGETGNTIYF.

This sequence joins TRBV5-1 and TRBJ1-1; D remains ambiguous. CDR1 and CDR2 from the germline V gene are SGHRS and YFSETQ. V lost 3 bases, J lost 7 bases, and 16 bases lay in between. This CDR3 is built from 14 residues. This CDR3 reads CASSSVPEVSEAFF. CDR3 DNA: TGCGCCAGCAGCTCAGTCCCCGAGGTGAGTGAAGCTTTCTTT.

DNA of the CDR3: TGCGCCAGCAGCCCCCTAGCGGGAGGAACCTACAATGAGCAGTTCTTC. Translation gives CASSPLAGGTYNEQFF. This sequence joins TRBV5-1 and TRBJ2-1, with 11 bases lining up with TRBD2. The CDR3 is made up of 16 amino acids. With 4 bases clipped from V and 2 bases from J, the junction kept 5 bases outside the gene matches. CDR1 and CDR2 from the germline V gene are SGHRS and YFSETQ.

The table lists this clone with a count of one. J is TRBJ1-1 and V is TRBV16; 9 nucleotides match TRBD1. This CDR3 is 17 amino acids long. J lost 0 bases, V lost 2 bases, and 7 bases had no gene match. CDR1 and CDR2 from the germline V gene are KGHSY and FQNENV. CDR3 sequence (DNA): TGTGCCAGCAGCCAAGGTGGGACAGGGAAGATGAACACTGAAGCTTTCTTT. This sequence encodes CASSQGGTGKMNTEAFF. The whole variable domain, filled in from reference TRBV16 and TRBJ1-1, reads GEEVAQTPKHLVRGEGQKAKLYCAPIKGHSYVFWYQQVLKNEFKFLISFQNENVFDETGMPKERFSAKCLPNSPCSLEIQATKLEDSAVYFCASSQGGTGKMNTEAFFGQGTRLTVV.

The chain carries TRBV25-1 and TRBJ2-1; unclear D gene. The CDR3 is made up of 14 amino acids. Germline V CDR1 and CDR2: MGHDK, SYGVNS. V lost 3 bases, J lost 7 bases, and 13 bases lay in between. CDR3 loop: CASSDPTRPNEQFF. DNA of the CDR3: TGTGCCAGCAGTGACCCGACGAGGCCAAATGAGCAGTTCTTC. Using reference TRBV25-1 and TRBJ2-1 for the parts outside the CDR3, the full variable domain is EADIYQTPRYLVIGTGKKITLECSQTMGHDKMYWYQQDPGMELHLIHYSYGVNSTEKGDLSSESTVSRIRTEHFPLTLESARPSHTSQYLCASSDPTRPNEQFFGPGTRLTVL.

The V call is TRBV3-1 (or the pseudogene TRBV3-2), the J call TRBJ1-2, with 10 bases that match TRBD1. With V trimmed by 0 bases and J by 4 bases, 11 bases remained unmatched. Germline V gives CDR1 LGHDT, CDR2 YNNKEL (reference sequence). The CDR3 runs 18 residues. The CDR3 DNA reads as TGTGCCAGCAGCCAAGATTGGGGGGACAGGGGTGCCCCCTATGGCTACACCTTC. It encodes CASSQDWGDRGAPYGYTF.

The chain recombines TRBV28 with TRBJ1-1; 9 positions agree with TRBD1. CDR1 is MDHEN and CDR2 is SYDVKM in the germline V gene. There are 16 residues in the CDR3. V shed 9 bases, J shed 2 bases, and the junction held 13 bases outside the gene matches. Written as DNA, the CDR3 is TGTGCCAGTTGGCCACCGGGACAGGGAGGAAACACTGAAGCTTTCTTT. Its translation is CASWPPGQGGNTEAFF. Based on the CDR3 plus reference TRBV28 and TRBJ1-1, the full variable domain is DVKVTQSSRYLVKRTGEKVFLECVQDMDHENMFWYRQDPGLGLRLIYFSYDVKMKEKGDIPEGYSVSREKKERFSLILESASTNQTSMYLCASWPPGQGGNTEAFFGQGTRLTVV.

The chain combines TRBV7-8 with TRBJ1-1, with no clear D. Germline lookup yields CDR1 SGHVS and CDR2 FQNEAQ. CDR3 size: 15 residues. Trimming pared 1 base from V and 2 bases from J, leaving 11 bases between. The CDR3 DNA reads TGTGCCAGCAGCTTAGGCGCGGACTCAAACACTGAAGCTTTCTTT. This codes for CASSLGADSNTEAFF.

The rearrangement links TRBV10-3 to TRBJ2-2; 10 positions match TRBD2. V lost 9 bases to trimming and J lost 1 base; unmatched junction nucleotides: 14. This CDR3 has 18 residues. The germline CDR1 and CDR2 sequences are ENHRY and SYGVKD. CDR3 amino acids: CAIPSDRTSGQNTGELFF. DNA of the CDR3: TGTGCCATTCCCTCCGACCGGACTAGCGGACAGAACACCGGGGAGCTGTTTTTT.

This clone has just one count. V gene TRBV11-2 combines with J gene TRBJ1-6, with 8 bases identical to TRBD1. In germline, CDR1 is SGHAT, CDR2 FQNNGV. CDR3 length: 14 residues. Trimming removed 6 bases from V and 10 bases from J; junction bases left unmatched: 8. The CDR3 protein is CASSVTGGLSPLHF. CDR3 sequence (DNA): TGTGCCAGCAGTGTTACAGGGGGATTATCACCCCTCCACTTT.

The V call is TRBV6-5, the J call TRBJ2-7; the D gene is possibly TRBD2 (5 bases). Germline CDR1 and CDR2: MNHEY and SVGAGI. This CDR3 region has 13 residues. V lost 2 bases, J lost 0 bases, and 5 bases lay in between. The CDR3 sequence is CASSYRDSYEQYF. The CDR3 nucleotides read TGTGCCAGCAGTTACCGGGACTCCTACGAGCAGTACTTC.

This rearrangement joins TRBV2 to TRBJ1-2, with TRBD1 identical over 11 bases. The CDR3 is 14 residues long. Germline assignment: CDR1 SNHLY and CDR2 FYNNEI. J gave up 5 bases and V 7 bases, and 6 bases lay outside the gene matches. The CDR3 bases are TGTGCCAGCAAGGGACAGGGGGGACTTTATGGCTACACCTTC. This gives the protein CASKGQGGLYGYTF. Full variable domain (missing parts from reference TRBV2 and TRBJ1-2): EPEVTQTPSHQVTQMGQEVILRCVPISNHLYFYWYRQILGQKVEFLVSFYNNEISEKSEIFDDQFSVERPDGSNFTLKIRSTKLEDSAMYFCASKGQGGLYGYTFGSGTRLTVV.

The chain is built from TRBV2 and TRBJ1-1, with 8 bases lining up with TRBD1. CDR1 is SNHLY, CDR2 FYNNEI, per germline. The CDR3 runs to 17 residues. J was trimmed by 8 bases and V by 0 bases; bases with no gene match: 14. In DNA, the CDR3 is TGTGCCAGCAGTGAAGCCCCAACTTCGGACAGGGCATCAGAAGCTTTCTTT. Translation gives CASSEAPTSDRASEAFF.

The table lists this clone with a count of one. Other DNA sequences in the sample encode the same CDR3. This chain connects TRBV7-6 to TRBJ2-7, with D tentatively TRBD1 (5 bases). V lost 5 bases to trimming and J lost 2 bases, with 7 bases between them. This CDR3 is 12 amino acids long. Germline V gene data show CDR1 as SGHVS and CDR2 as FNYEAQ. The CDR3 bases are TGTGCCAGCAGCCCAGGGACCTACGAGCAGTACTTC. Protein product: CASSPGTYEQYF.

V is TRBV7-3 and J is TRBJ2-7; 7 bases are a match to TRBD2. This CDR3 comprises 15 residues. Germline V gives CDR1 SGHTA, CDR2 FQGTGA. J was trimmed by 5 bases and V by 5 bases; bases with no gene match: 12. Here the CDR3 reads CASSPSGTTWDEQYF. The CDR3 nucleotides are TGTGCCAGCAGCCCTTCAGGGACTACCTGGGACGAGCAGTACTTC.

V and J are TRBV10-1 and TRBJ2-7, with D perhaps matching TRBD1 (5 bases). Germline V gene sequence: CDR1 WNHNN, CDR2 SYGVQD (reference sequence). The V end lost 2 bases, the J end lost 4 bases, and 6 bases lay between the germline ends. The CDR3 spans 12 residues. In nucleotides, the CDR3 is TGCGCCAGCAGTGAGACAGGTTACGAGCAGTACTTC. It is translated as CASSETGYEQYF.

The CDR3 here is CASSPSGRGSPQHF. The CDR3 bases are TGTGCCAGCAGCCCCTCGGGCCGGGGGTCGCCCCAGCATTTT. The V gene is TRBV28, the J gene TRBJ1-5, with D possibly being TRBD1 (5 bases). This CDR3 comprises 14 residues. Germline loops: CDR1 MDHEN, CDR2 SYDVKM. V shed 6 bases and J shed 9 bases, with 18 bases lying between them.

The chain joins TRBV7-6 to TRBJ2-1, with TRBD1 matching over 9 bases. The trim removed 2 bases at V and 3 bases at J, leaving 8 bases unmatched. The CDR3 is 17 amino acids. From germline, CDR1 is SGHVS and CDR2 FNYEAQ. For the CDR3, the DNA is TGTGCCAGCAGCTTAACTGCGGCGGGACAGGGCTACAATGAGCAGTTCTTC. As protein: CASSLTAAGQGYNEQFF.